This entry describes one T cell receptor beta chain. CDR3 length: 17 residues. Germline CDR1 and CDR2: WSHSY and SAAADI. V was pared by 6 bases and J by 0 bases, with 17 bases between. The data stem from a study of blood T cell repertoires in COVID-19. About the research overall: Acute and convalescent COVID-19 specimens originated in the United States, Italy and Spain.

Original handling: Nucleated cell number was recorded as an estimate derived from reference gene primer amplification. Only in-frame clones appear in the TCRdb table, and some are missing; sequencing was by immunoSEQ multiplex PCR. V and J calls and clone size are copied from that table; D and trimming were computed from the DNA. The data hold under 250,000 clones, with 80% to 90% observed a single time. Grouping used clinical history reported by participants in a survey and questionnaire. Up to 2 weeks before entering the study, exposed participants had met a COVID-19 case. The V gene is TRBV10-2, the J gene TRBJ2-2; no clear D gene. Sequenced material: PBMCs or T cells enriched from blood (not recorded which). This TCR derives from a middle-aged woman who had been exposed to COVID-19. Written as DNA, the CDR3 is TGCGCCAGCAGGGCCGCCGGCGGCCGACCGAACACCGGGGAGCTGTTTTTT. It codes for CASRAAGGRPNTGELFF.